The 7 T cell receptor beta chains in this list originate from one sample, sequenced in a study of response to subunit inactivated influenza vaccine. TCRdb used MiXCR to reprocess the RT-PCR reads, holding one entry per CDR3 protein. The sample lists 630,000 or so distinct CDR3 sequences, about a sixth seen once, with under 14% in the top ten. The sample was PBMCs from blood, taken approximately 13 days after vaccination. Receptor source: a man aged 45-65 years who received an inactivated influenza vaccine.

The chain employs TRBV15 and TRBJ2-3, with 7 nucleotides matching TRBD1. V shed 0 bases, J shed 3 bases, and the junction held 3 bases outside the gene matches. The CDR3 has 15 amino acids. Germline CDR1 LNHNV, CDR2 YYDKDF (reference sequence). The CDR3 DNA follows: TGTGCCACCAGCAGAGATCGACAGGGTACAGATACGCAGTATTTT. It specifies CATSRDRQGTDTQYF.

The chain couples TRBV4-1 to TRBJ1-3; D is unclear. The CDR3 is made up of 17 amino acids. The germline V gene encodes CDR1 MGHRA and CDR2 YSYEKL. Trimming removed 1 base from V and 4 bases from J, with 17 bases in between. The CDR3 coding sequence is TGCGCCAGCAGCCAAGCCCACGATATTCCGGGAGGAAACACCATATATTTT. It codes for CASSQAHDIPGGNTIYF.

This clonotype has a handful of counts. V is TRBV7-6 and J is TRBJ2-1, with D perhaps TRBD1 or TRBD2 (6 bases each). The CDR3 consists of 15 residues. Trimming removed 0 bases from V and 9 bases from J, with 15 bases in between. Per the germline V gene, CDR1 is SGHVS and CDR2 is FNYEAQ. The CDR3 is CASSLAIGGGSEQFF. Written as DNA, the CDR3 is TGTGCCAGCAGCTTAGCGATCGGAGGGGGGAGTGAGCAGTTCTTC.

In its sample, this clonotype was seen many times. The chain couples TRBV12-3 or TRBV12-4 to TRBJ1-5, with D maybe TRBD1 (5 bases). Trimming took off 4 bases at V and 7 bases at J, with 17 bases between the two ends. The CDR3 is 15 amino acids. The CDR3 region is CASSSLAGTGQPQHF. The CDR3 DNA sequence: TGTGCCAGCAGTTCCCTAGCTGGGACGGGACAGCCCCAGCATTTT.

The chain couples TRBV20-1 to TRBJ2-1; weak D call: TRBD1 (6 bases). This CDR3 has 14 residues. V was clipped by 6 bases and J by 5 bases, with 17 bases between them. Looked up from germline, CDR1 is DFQATT and CDR2 is SNEGSKA (reference sequence). The CDR3 DNA reads as TGCAGTGCAAGACAGGTGGCTGGTAACAATGAGCAGTTCTTC. This sequence encodes CSARQVAGNNEQFF.

As to this clonotype: The junction departs from the called germline gene at one end, perhaps through a read error. The chain joins TRBV9 to TRBJ2-3; 10 positions match TRBD2. The length of the CDR3 is 12 residues. Germline loops: CDR1 SGDLS, CDR2 YYNGEE. CDR3 sequence: CASGLAGAELHF. The CDR3 DNA sequence: TGTGCCAGCGGGCTAGCGGGGGCCGAGCTGCATTTT.

The gene calls are TRBV7-2 and TRBJ2-7, with 7 bases aligning to TRBD1. Trimming removed 4 bases from V and 10 bases from J; junction bases left unmatched: 4. The CDR3 is 11 residues long. Germline CDR1 SGHTA, CDR2 FQGNSA. CDR3 bases: TGTGCCAGCAGCTCTGACAGGGTCCAGTACTTC. This translates into CASSSDRVQYF. Using reference TRBV7-2 and TRBJ2-7 for the parts outside the CDR3, the full variable domain is GAGVSQSPSNKVTEKGKDVELRCDPISGHTALYWYRQSLGQGLEFLIYFQGNSAPDKSGLPSDRFSAERTGGSVSTLTIQRTQQEDSAVYLCASSSDRVQYFGPGTRLTVT.